These T cell receptor beta chains were read from a single sample in a study of blood T cells in healthy people across ages. TCRdb independently ran MiXCR on the 5' RACE reads; one entry per CDR3 protein. The sample lists fewer than 800,000 distinct CDR3 sequences, around 25% occurring once. The sample also formed part of further work on T cells of mothers and their children.

The specimen sequenced was blood. The receptor set was obtained from a boy younger than 18 in good health. The CDR3 runs from the conserved cysteine through the conserved F or W. The D gene is left open where the match is weak. The size of a clone is reported for some rows only, either as once, few or many, or as a class for expanded clones.

cdr3_nt,cdr3_aa,d_call,clone_size,v_call,j_call
TGTGCCATCAGTGAGAATAGCTACGAGCAGTACTTC,CAISENSYEQYF,-,few,TRBV10-3,TRBJ2-7
TGTGCCAGCAGCCGGTGGCAGGGTGGAGAGACCCAGTACTTC,CASSRWQGGETQYF,-,few,TRBV28,TRBJ2-5
TGCAGCGGGGGGACTAGCGATGCTGAGCAGTTCTTC,CSGGTSDAEQFF,TRBD2,-,TRBV29-1,TRBJ2-1
TGTGCCACCTCGATGGGGGAAGCTTTCTTT,CATSMGEAFF,-,once,TRBV19,TRBJ1-1
TGTGCCAGCAGCCAAACCGGGGGTAGTCAAGAGACCCAGTACTTC,CASSQTGGSQETQYF,-,few,TRBV7-3,TRBJ2-5
TGTGCCAGCAGCTCCTCCCTAGCGGGATTAATAGAGACCCAGTACTTC,CASSSSLAGLIETQYF,TRBD2,few,TRBV7-2,TRBJ2-5
TGCGCCAGCAGCTTGGGTTTCGGGGGGCGAGATACGCAGTATTTT,CASSLGFGGRDTQYF,-,many,TRBV5-1,TRBJ2-3
TGTGCCAGCAGTCGGGGACTAGCGGGAGTCGTCGAGACCCAGTACTTC,CASSRGLAGVVETQYF,TRBD2,-,TRBV6-1,TRBJ2-5
TGTGCCAGCAACTCACAAGTTGCGGCTGCATTACAAGAGACCCAGTACTTC,CASNSQVAAALQETQYF,-,-,TRBV7-2,TRBJ2-5
TGCAGTGCTCCCGACAGGGGGCGGACCTACGAGCAGTACTTC,CSAPDRGRTYEQYF,TRBD1,-,TRBV20-1,TRBJ2-7
TGTGCCAGCAGCGATAGCGGGAGATCAGATACGCAGTATTTT,CASSDSGRSDTQYF,TRBD2,-,TRBV6-1,TRBJ2-3
TGTGCCAGCAGCATACCACAGGGGGCGGAAGATACGCAGTATTTT,CASSIPQGAEDTQYF,TRBD1,-,TRBV13,TRBJ2-3
TGCAGCGTGCAACAGGCAGGGGGTAGCAATCAGCCCCAGCATTTT,CSVQQAGGSNQPQHF,TRBD1,-,TRBV29-1,TRBJ1-5
TGCAGTGCTAGATTACAGGGTTCTGAGACCCAGTACTTC,CSARLQGSETQYF,-,few,TRBV20-1,TRBJ2-5
TGTGCCAGCAGTTTATTTCGAGACAGGGGCAATCAGCCCCAGCATTTT,CASSLFRDRGNQPQHF,TRBD1,-,TRBV12-3/TRBV12-4,TRBJ1-5
TGTGCCAGCAGAACCGGGACAGGGGTCCCGGATGAGCAGTTCTTC,CASRTGTGVPDEQFF,TRBD1,-,TRBV6-5,TRBJ2-1
TGCAGTGCTAGAGTGTTGGGGACCTACGAGCAGTACTTC,CSARVLGTYEQYF,-,-,TRBV20-1,TRBJ2-7
TGCAGCGTTGCTACTTTACTAAACACCGGGGAGCTGTTTTTT,CSVATLLNTGELFF,-,-,TRBV29-1,TRBJ2-2
TGCAGTGCTAGAGATTGGACTAGCGGGGGAGGGGAGACCCAGTACTTC,CSARDWTSGGGETQYF,TRBD2,few,TRBV20-1,TRBJ2-5
TGTGCCAGCAAGGGACAGGAGGGGTACGAGCAGTACTTC,CASKGQEGYEQYF,TRBD1,-,TRBV2,TRBJ2-7
TGTGCCAGCAGCTTCGGGTCGGTGTCGAGGGAGCAGTACTTC,CASSFGSVSREQYF,-,-,TRBV7-2,TRBJ2-7
TGTGCCAGCAGCCGCGGGATCAATAATGAAAAACTGTTTTTT,CASSRGINNEKLFF,-,-,TRBV6-5,TRBJ1-4
TGCAGCGTTGAGTTCAGGGACTACGACAATGAGCAGTTCTTC,CSVEFRDYDNEQFF,TRBD2,few,TRBV29-1,TRBJ2-1
TGTGCCAGCAGCTTACCGACAGATAGCAATCAGCCCCAGCATTTT,CASSLPTDSNQPQHF,-,-,TRBV13,TRBJ1-5
TGTGCCAGCAGTTACAGGGACAACTACGAGCAGTACTTC,CASSYRDNYEQYF,-,-,TRBV6-5,TRBJ2-7